Listed here are 30 T cell receptor beta chains from one sample, sequenced in a study of control samples from healthy donors and cancer patients. Data came from immunoSEQ multiplex PCR; TCRdb stores just in-frame clones and leaves some out. This sample carries roughly 150,000 clones, 93% of them seen once, and the ten largest clones take roughly 2.3%. Material for sequencing was blood. The receptor source for this set is a man aged 50 to 59 in good health.

This clone was observed once. The chain combines TRBV20-1 with TRBJ1-4, with D unresolved. The CDR3 is 11 amino acids. V was clipped by 4 bases and J by 7 bases, with 7 bases between them. CDR1 DFQATT and CDR2 SNEGSKA come from the germline V gene (reference sequence). The CDR3 sequence: CSAIPLEKLFF. In nucleotides, the CDR3 is TGCAGTGCTATTCCCCTTGAAAAACTGTTTTTT.

The rearrangement links TRBV27 to TRBJ1-4, with no clear D. This CDR3 has 17 residues. Germline V gives CDR1 MNHEY, CDR2 SMNVEV (reference sequence). V shed 8 bases and J shed 2 bases, with 21 bases lying between them. Here the CDR3 reads CASSPRPPEATNEKLFF. The DNA of the CDR3 is TGTGCCAGCTCACCTCGGCCCCCGGAGGCCACTAATGAAAAACTGTTTTTT.

The chain employs TRBV5-1 and TRBJ1-4; no definite D call. Germline CDR1 and CDR2: SGHRS and YFSETQ. The CDR3 has 17 amino acids. V was cut by 0 bases and J by 7 bases, with 19 bases left in between. This CDR3 is CASSLAPGAGIGEKLFF. CDR3 nucleotide sequence: TGCGCCAGCAGCTTGGCCCCAGGTGCGGGCATTGGTGAAAAACTGTTTTTT.

The chain joins TRBV18 to TRBJ2-3, with D hard to call. Trimming removed 3 bases from V and 4 bases from J, with 8 bases in between. The V gene's germline CDR1 is KGHSH and CDR2 LQKENI. This CDR3 has 13 amino acids. CDR3 sequence: CASSPRDADTQYF. As DNA, the CDR3 is TGTGCCAGCTCACCGAGAGATGCAGATACGCAGTATTTT.

This clone was recorded once. V usage is TRBV18 and J usage is TRBJ1-5, with a possible D match to TRBD1 (6 bases). The V end lost 2 bases, the J end lost 7 bases, and 12 bases lay between the germline ends. Germline-derived CDR1 and CDR2 are KGHSH and LQKENI. CDR3 length: 14 residues. CDR3 in amino acids: CASSPNREAQPQHF. DNA of the CDR3: TGTGCCAGCTCACCAAACAGGGAGGCGCAGCCCCAGCATTTT.

This clone appeared a single time. In DNA, the CDR3 is TGTGCCAGCGGAGGGGGGGGCTCTGGAAACACCATATATTTT. This translates into CASGGGGSGNTIYF. This chain uses TRBV6-5 with TRBJ1-3; tentative D call: TRBD1 (6 bases). Germline V gives CDR1 MNHEY, CDR2 SVGAGI. There are 14 residues in the CDR3. V gave up 8 bases and J gave up 0 bases, with 11 bases separating them.

A word on this clone: Other DNA sequences from this sample encode an identical CDR3 as well. The gene calls are TRBV5-4 and TRBJ2-5; D is perhaps TRBD1 or TRBD2 (5 bases each). The CDR3 is 13 residues long. The germline V gene encodes CDR1 SGHNT and CDR2 YYREEE (reference sequence). V shed 0 bases and J shed 4 bases, with 7 bases lying between them. CDR3 protein: CASSLAGGETQYF. In DNA form, the CDR3 reads TGTGCCAGCAGCTTGGCTGGGGGAGAGACCCAGTACTTC.

This clone occurred once. The chain has TRBV28 and TRBJ2-7; D not certain. This CDR3 contains 14 residues. Trimming left V 3 bases short and J 0 bases short, with 9 bases between. Germline lookup yields CDR1 MDHEN and CDR2 SYDVKM. The CDR3 bases are TGTGCCAGCAGTTTGGGCTTAAGCTCCTACGAGCAGTACTTC. This codes for CASSLGLSSYEQYF.

The rearrangement uses TRBV6-6 and TRBJ2-1; D not certain. The CDR3 extends over 16 amino acids. In germline, CDR1 is MNHNY, CDR2 SVGAGI (reference sequence). V lost 5 bases, J lost 0 bases, and 14 bases lay in between. The CDR3 region is CASSRRVVSSYNEQFF. Written as DNA, the CDR3 is TGTGCCAGCAGTCGACGAGTCGTGAGCTCCTACAATGAGCAGTTCTTC.

The gene calls are TRBV18 and TRBJ2-5; D not certain. The CDR3 contains 13 residues. The germline V and J ends were trimmed by 3 bases and 1 base, with 6 bases remaining between them. The germline V gene encodes CDR1 KGHSH and CDR2 LQKENI. CDR3 sequence reads: CASSPGVQETQYF. The CDR3 DNA is TGTGCCAGCTCACCTGGGGTCCAAGAGACCCAGTACTTC.

CDR3 in DNA: TGCGCCAGCAGCTACCAGGGTGATCAAGCTTTCTTT. Its translation is CASSYQGDQAFF. The chain joins TRBV5-1 to TRBJ1-1; TRBD1 is a possible D gene (5 bases). V was shortened by 3 bases and J by 9 bases, with 12 bases between the two germline ends. CDR1 and CDR2 from the germline V gene are SGHRS and YFSETQ. This CDR3 has 12 amino acids.

This chain uses TRBV6-2 or TRBV6-3 with TRBJ1-5; D remains unclear. Germline V CDR1 and CDR2: MNHEY, SVGEGT. Trimming pared 0 bases from V and 2 bases from J, leaving 5 bases between. The CDR3 has 14 residues. The CDR3 coding sequence is TGTGCCAGCAGTTACTCCGGACGCAATCAGCCCCAGCATTTT. Translated: CASSYSGRNQPQHF.

This clone was observed once. V and J are TRBV25-1 and TRBJ1-1; D is unresolved. Trimming removed 4 bases at V and 10 bases at J, with 16 bases between. The CDR3 is made up of 13 amino acids. In germline, CDR1 is MGHDK, CDR2 SYGVNS. CDR3 residues: CASSGPSRVGAFF. The CDR3 coding sequence is TGTGCCAGCAGTGGACCGTCTAGGGTCGGAGCTTTCTTT.

The rearrangement joins TRBV7-3 to TRBJ2-2; 11 nucleotides line up with TRBD2. The CDR3 has 16 amino acids. V lost 3 bases to trimming and J lost 0 bases; unmatched junction nucleotides: 0. CDR1 SGHTA and CDR2 FQGTGA come from the germline V gene. CDR3 amino acids: CASSLTSGANTGELFF. CDR3 bases: TGTGCCAGCAGCTTGACTAGCGGGGCGAACACCGGGGAGCTGTTTTTT.

The chain joins TRBV19 to TRBJ2-1, with 7 nucleotides matching TRBD2. The CDR3 contains 17 residues. Germline V gene data show CDR1 as LNHDA and CDR2 as SQIVND (reference sequence). V was clipped by 3 bases and J by 1 base; unmatched bases: 9. In DNA, the CDR3 is TGTGCCAGTAGTATTAAGGTCGCGGGAGCTTCCTACAATGAGCAGTTCTTC. It yields the protein CASSIKVAGASYNEQFF.

The chain uses TRBV4-2 and TRBJ1-4, with D possibly matching TRBD1 (6 bases). Germline CDR1 LGHNA, CDR2 YNFKEQ. The CDR3 is 17 residues long. Trimming took off 0 bases at V and 7 bases at J, with 18 bases between the two ends. This chain's CDR3 is CASSQERTRGGGEKLFF. The CDR3 region has the DNA TGTGCCAGCAGCCAAGAGAGAACCAGGGGAGGAGGTGAAAAACTGTTTTTT.

The V call is TRBV15, the J call TRBJ2-7; 12 positions agree with TRBD2. CDR1 and CDR2 (germline): LNHNV, YYDKDF (reference sequence). Trimming removed 0 bases from V and 7 bases from J; junction bases left unmatched: 4. The CDR3 totals 15 residues. CDR3 DNA sequence: TGTGCCACCAGCAGAGATACTAGCGGGAGGAGGGAGCAGTACTTC. This codes for CATSRDTSGRREQYF. The complete variable domain, with remaining parts taken from reference TRBV15 and TRBJ2-7, reads DAMVIQNPRYQVTQFGKPVTLSCSQTLNHNVMYWYQQKSSQAPKLLFHYYDKDFNNEADTPDNFQSRRPNTSFCFLDIRSPGLGDTAMYLCATSRDTSGRREQYFGPGTRLTVT.

The chain combines TRBV30 with TRBJ1-2; D unclear. The CDR3 spans 11 residues. Per the germline V gene, CDR1 is GTSNPN and CDR2 is SVGIG (reference sequence). The V and J ends lost 2 bases and 5 bases respectively, with 6 bases between them. The CDR3 spells CAWSLRYGYTF. The CDR3 DNA reads as TGTGCCTGGAGTCTTCGGTATGGCTACACCTTC.

This sequence joins TRBV20-1 and TRBJ1-1, with D unresolved. The CDR3 runs 11 residues. The V and J ends lost 8 bases and 1 base respectively, with 8 bases between them. Germline values: CDR1 DFQATT, CDR2 SNEGSKA (reference sequence). Written as DNA, the CDR3 is TGCAGTTCCCCACGGAACACTGAAGCTTTCTTT. It is translated as CSSPRNTEAFF.

This clone was found once. The chain links TRBV29-1 to TRBJ2-2, with 7 bases that match TRBD1. Germline assignment: CDR1 SQVTM and CDR2 ANQGSEA. V lost 6 bases to trimming and J lost 1 base; unmatched junction nucleotides: 5. There are 14 residues in the CDR3. The CDR3 DNA is TGCAGCGTAGGGGGCAGGCTGAACACCGGGGAGCTGTTTTTT. Translation: CSVGGRLNTGELFF.

This CDR3 is CASSYRGQGSGELFF. The DNA for the CDR3 is TGTGCCAGCAGTTACCGGGGACAGGGGAGCGGGGAGCTGTTTTTT. The chain employs TRBV6-2 or TRBV6-3 and TRBJ2-2; TRBD1 agrees at 10 bases. The CDR3 is 15 amino acids. Trimming removed 2 bases from V and 7 bases from J; junction bases left unmatched: 4. CDR1 and CDR2 (germline): MNHEY, SVGEGT.

CDR3 coding DNA: TGTGCCAGCAGCTCCGGACTAGCGGGATACTACGAGCAGTACTTC. Protein sequence: CASSSGLAGYYEQYF. The chain is built from TRBV6-2 or TRBV6-3 and TRBJ2-7; 12 nucleotides align to TRBD2. From germline, CDR1 is MNHEY and CDR2 SVGEGT. This CDR3 comprises 15 residues. After removal of 6 bases from V and 3 bases from J, the junction contained 6 bases not matched to a gene.

This chain uses TRBV18 with TRBJ2-1; TRBD2 agrees at 10 bases. V shed 5 bases and J 5 bases; nucleotides not matched to a gene: 18. The germline gives CDR1 KGHSH, CDR2 LQKENI. The length of the CDR3 is 19 residues. The CDR3 DNA is TGTGCCAGCTCAGGGCCCCGACTAGCGGGCCCCGGAGGGGACAATGAGCAGTTCTTC. Translated: CASSGPRLAGPGGDNEQFF.

The rearrangement joins TRBV19 to TRBJ1-5; 8 bases agree with TRBD1. Per the germline V gene, CDR1 is LNHDA and CDR2 is SQIVND (reference sequence). V was clipped by 8 bases and J by 7 bases; unmatched bases: 7. There are 13 residues in the CDR3. The CDR3 sequence is CASGRQGKQPQHF. For the CDR3, the DNA is TGTGCCAGTGGGAGACAGGGGAAGCAGCCCCAGCATTTT.

The rearrangement links TRBV5-4 to TRBJ1-6; 7 positions match TRBD1. Germline CDR1 and CDR2: SGHNT and YYREEE (reference sequence). J was trimmed by 7 bases and V by 0 bases; bases with no gene match: 4. The CDR3 is made up of 15 amino acids. The CDR3 DNA is TGTGCCAGCAGCTTGGAGGGGACAGAGAATTCACCCCTCCACTTT. As protein: CASSLEGTENSPLHF.

The CDR3 region is CASSTSGGVYGYTF. CDR3 bases: TGTGCCAGTAGTACCTCCGGGGGCGTCTATGGCTACACCTTC. The chain links TRBV19 to TRBJ1-2; weak D call: TRBD1 (6 bases). CDR3 length: 14 residues. Deletions cut 4 bases from V and 4 bases from J, with 13 bases between. Germline lookup yields CDR1 LNHDA and CDR2 SQIVND (reference sequence).

CDR3 sequence: CASSQRGTEAFF. Written as DNA, the CDR3 is TGTGCCAGCAGCCAACGGGGGACTGAAGCTTTCTTT. This chain uses TRBV3-1 (or the pseudogene TRBV3-2) with TRBJ1-1; tentative D call: TRBD1 (5 bases). Per germline, CDR1 LGHDT and CDR2 YNNKEL (reference sequence). The ends were cut back, 2 bases at V and 5 bases at J, with 6 bases in the middle. CDR3 length: 12 amino acids.

CDR3 nucleotides: TGTGCCAGTAGTATTTCGGCGGGGAGGAGAGAGACCCAGTACTTC. It codes for CASSISAGRRETQYF. This chain joins TRBV19 and TRBJ2-5; tentatively, D is TRBD2 (6 bases). CDR1 LNHDA and CDR2 SQIVND come from the germline V gene (reference sequence). Trimming took off 3 bases at V and 4 bases at J, with 15 bases between the two ends. The CDR3 sequence is 15 residues long.

This clone was counted once. The chain couples TRBV7-3 to TRBJ2-3, with 7 bases fitting TRBD2. Germline CDR1 and CDR2: SGHTA and FQGTGA. V lost 1 base to trimming and J lost 5 bases; unmatched junction nucleotides: 0. The CDR3 extends over 13 amino acids. CDR3 sequence reads: CASSLSGGDTQYF. Here the CDR3 DNA reads TGTGCCAGCAGCTTAAGCGGGGGAGATACGCAGTATTTT.

The chain couples TRBV27 to TRBJ1-3; D remains ambiguous. The CDR3 has 13 amino acids. The germline CDR1 and CDR2 sequences are MNHEY and SMNVEV (reference sequence). V was trimmed by 7 bases and J by 0 bases, leaving 7 bases between them. CDR3 DNA: TGTGCCAGCAAAGACTCCTCTGGAAACACCATATATTTT. Translation gives CASKDSSGNTIYF.